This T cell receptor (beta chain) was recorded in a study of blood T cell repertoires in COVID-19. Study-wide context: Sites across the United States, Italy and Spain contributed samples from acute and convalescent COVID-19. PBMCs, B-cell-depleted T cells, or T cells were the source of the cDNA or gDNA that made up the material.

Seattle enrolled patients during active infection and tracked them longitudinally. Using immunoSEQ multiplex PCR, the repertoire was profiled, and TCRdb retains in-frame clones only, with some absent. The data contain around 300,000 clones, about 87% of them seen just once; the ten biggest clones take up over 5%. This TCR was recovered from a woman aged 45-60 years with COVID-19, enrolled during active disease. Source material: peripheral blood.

The CDR3 loop reads CASSWGGTLSPYGYTF. The CDR3, as DNA: TGTGCCAGCAGCTGGGGCGGGACGCTGTCTCCATATGGCTACACCTTC. This rearrangement joins TRBV5-6 to TRBJ1-2, with D possibly being TRBD1 (5 bases). V was pared by 3 bases and J by 5 bases, with 20 bases between. The germline V gene has CDR1 SGHDT and CDR2 YYEEEE. CDR3 length: 16 amino acids.